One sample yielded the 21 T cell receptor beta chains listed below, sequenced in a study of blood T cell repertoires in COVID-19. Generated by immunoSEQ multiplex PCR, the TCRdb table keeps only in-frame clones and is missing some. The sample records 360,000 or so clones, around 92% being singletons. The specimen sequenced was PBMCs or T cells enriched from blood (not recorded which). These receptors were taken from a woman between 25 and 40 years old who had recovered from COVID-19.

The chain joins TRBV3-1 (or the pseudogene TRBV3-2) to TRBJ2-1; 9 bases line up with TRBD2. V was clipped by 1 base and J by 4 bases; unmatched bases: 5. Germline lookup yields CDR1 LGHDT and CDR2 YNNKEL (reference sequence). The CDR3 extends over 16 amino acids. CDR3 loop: CASSQGGLAEYNEQFF. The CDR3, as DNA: TGTGCCAGCAGCCAAGGGGGACTAGCAGAATACAATGAGCAGTTCTTC.

CDR3 loop: CASRPAGQVSYEQYF. Written as DNA, the CDR3 is TGTGCCAGCAGACCAGCGGGACAGGTATCCTACGAGCAGTACTTC. The gene calls are TRBV6-5 and TRBJ2-7; TRBD1 is a possible D gene (8 bases). Per the germline V gene, CDR1 is MNHEY and CDR2 is SVGAGI. This CDR3 is 15 amino acids long. The V end lost 6 bases, the J end lost 1 base, and 16 bases lay between the germline ends.

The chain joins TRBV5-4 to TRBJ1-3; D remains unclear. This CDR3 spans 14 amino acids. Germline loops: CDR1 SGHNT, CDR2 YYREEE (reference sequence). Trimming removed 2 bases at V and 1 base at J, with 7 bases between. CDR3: CASSFGGSGNTIYF. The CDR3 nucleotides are TGTGCCAGCAGCTTTGGCGGTTCTGGAAACACCATATATTTT.

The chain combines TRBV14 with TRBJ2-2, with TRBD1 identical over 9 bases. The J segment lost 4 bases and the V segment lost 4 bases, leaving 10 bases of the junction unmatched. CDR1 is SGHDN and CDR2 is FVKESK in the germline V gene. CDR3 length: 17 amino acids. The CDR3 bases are TGTGCCAGCAGCCGGACCGGGACAGGGAGGCTCACCGGGGAGCTGTTTTTT. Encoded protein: CASSRTGTGRLTGELFF.

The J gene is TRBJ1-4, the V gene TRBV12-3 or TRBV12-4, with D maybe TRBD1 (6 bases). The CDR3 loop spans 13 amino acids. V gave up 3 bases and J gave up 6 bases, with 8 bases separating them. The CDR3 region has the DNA TGTGCCAGCAGTTTTGGGGGCCATGAAAAACTGTTTTTT. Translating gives CASSFGGHEKLFF.

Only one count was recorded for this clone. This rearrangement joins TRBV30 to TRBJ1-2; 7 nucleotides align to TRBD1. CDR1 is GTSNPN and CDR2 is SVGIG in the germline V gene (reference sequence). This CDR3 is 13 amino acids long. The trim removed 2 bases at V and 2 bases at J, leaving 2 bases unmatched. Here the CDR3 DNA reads TGTGCCTGGAGTTTACAGGGGAACTATGGCTACACCTTC. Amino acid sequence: CAWSLQGNYGYTF.

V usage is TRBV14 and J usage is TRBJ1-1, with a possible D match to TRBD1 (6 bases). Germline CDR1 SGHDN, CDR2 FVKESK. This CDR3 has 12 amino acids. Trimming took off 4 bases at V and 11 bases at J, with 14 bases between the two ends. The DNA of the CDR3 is TGTGCCAGCAGCCTTCTGGGACATCTGGCTTTCTTT. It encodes CASSLLGHLAFF.

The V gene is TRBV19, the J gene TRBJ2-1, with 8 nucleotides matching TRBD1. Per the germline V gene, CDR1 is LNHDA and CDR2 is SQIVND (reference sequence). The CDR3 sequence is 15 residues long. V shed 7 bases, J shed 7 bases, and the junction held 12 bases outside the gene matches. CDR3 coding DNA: TGTGCCAGTAACTCACAGGGGGGCCGGCGGAATGAGCAGTTCTTC. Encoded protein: CASNSQGGRRNEQFF.

The CDR3 nucleotides read TGCGCCAGCAGCTCCCCGATGGGGCGACAAGAGACCCAGTACTTC. Protein sequence: CASSSPMGRQETQYF. The V gene is TRBV4-1, the J gene TRBJ2-5; tentatively, D is TRBD1 (5 bases). CDR1 is MGHRA and CDR2 is YSYEKL in the germline V gene. V lost 5 bases to trimming and J lost 2 bases, with 15 bases between them. The CDR3 length is 15 residues.

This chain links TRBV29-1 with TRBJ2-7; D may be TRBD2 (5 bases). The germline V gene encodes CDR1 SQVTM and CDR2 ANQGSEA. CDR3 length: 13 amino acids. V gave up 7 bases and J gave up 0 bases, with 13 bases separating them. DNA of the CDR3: TGCAGCGCCCAATCGGGATTCTCCTACGAGCAGTACTTC. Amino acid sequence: CSAQSGFSYEQYF.

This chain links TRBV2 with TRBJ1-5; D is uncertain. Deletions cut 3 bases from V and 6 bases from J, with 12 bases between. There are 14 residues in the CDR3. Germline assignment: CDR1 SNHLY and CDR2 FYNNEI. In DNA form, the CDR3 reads TGTGCCAGCAGTGAGGAGGGCTTCGGTCAGCCCCAGCATTTT. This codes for CASSEEGFGQPQHF.

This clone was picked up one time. The CDR3 nucleotides read TGTGCCAGCTCGGAGACTCTGAACACTGAAGCTTTCTTT. Encoded protein: CASSETLNTEAFF. The chain joins TRBV2 to TRBJ1-1; D is unclear. Germline-derived CDR1 and CDR2 are SNHLY and FYNNEI. V was shortened by 8 bases and J by 0 bases, with 10 bases between the two germline ends. This CDR3 comprises 13 residues.

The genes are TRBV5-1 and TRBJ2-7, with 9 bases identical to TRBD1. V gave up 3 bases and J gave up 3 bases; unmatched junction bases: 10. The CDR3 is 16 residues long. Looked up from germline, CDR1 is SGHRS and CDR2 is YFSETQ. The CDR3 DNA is TGCGCCAGCAGCTGGGGTCCGGGACAGGGCGTCTACGAGCAGTACTTC. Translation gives CASSWGPGQGVYEQYF.

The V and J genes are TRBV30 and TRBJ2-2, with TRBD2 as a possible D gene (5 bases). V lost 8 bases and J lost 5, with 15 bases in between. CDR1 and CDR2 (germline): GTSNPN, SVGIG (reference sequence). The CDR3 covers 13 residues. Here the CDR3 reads CARGWAITGELFF. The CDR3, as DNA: TGTGCCAGAGGGTGGGCTATTACCGGGGAGCTGTTTTTT. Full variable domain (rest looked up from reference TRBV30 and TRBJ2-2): SQTIHQWPATLVQPVGSPLSLECTVEGTSNPNLYWYRQAAGRGLQLLFYSVGIGQISSEVPQNLSASRPQDRQFILSSKKLLLSDSGFYLCARGWAITGELFFGEGSRLTVL.

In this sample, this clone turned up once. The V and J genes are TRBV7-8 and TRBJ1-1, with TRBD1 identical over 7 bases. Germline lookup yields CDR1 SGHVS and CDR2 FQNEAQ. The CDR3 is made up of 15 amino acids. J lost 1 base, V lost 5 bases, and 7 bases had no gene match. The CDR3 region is CASSPRDRTNTEAFF. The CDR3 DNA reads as TGTGCCAGCAGCCCCAGGGACAGAACGAACACTGAAGCTTTCTTT. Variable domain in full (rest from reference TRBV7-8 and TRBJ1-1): GAGVSQSPRYKVAKRGQDVALRCDPISGHVSLFWYQQALGQGPEFLTYFQNEAQLDKSGLPSDRFFAERPEGSVSTLKIQRTQQEDSAVYLCASSPRDRTNTEAFFGQGTRLTVV.

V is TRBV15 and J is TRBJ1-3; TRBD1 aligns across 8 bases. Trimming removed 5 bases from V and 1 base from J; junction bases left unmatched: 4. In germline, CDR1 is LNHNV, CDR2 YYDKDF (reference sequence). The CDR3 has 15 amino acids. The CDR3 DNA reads TGTGCCACCAGCGCTCGGACAGGGTCTGGAAACACCATATATTTT. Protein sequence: CATSARTGSGNTIYF.

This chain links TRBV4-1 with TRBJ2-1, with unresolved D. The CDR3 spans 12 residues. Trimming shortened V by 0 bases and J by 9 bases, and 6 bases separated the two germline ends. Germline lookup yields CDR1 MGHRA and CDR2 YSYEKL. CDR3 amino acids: CASSQDLGEQFF. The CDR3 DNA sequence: TGCGCCAGCAGCCAAGATCTCGGTGAGCAGTTCTTC.

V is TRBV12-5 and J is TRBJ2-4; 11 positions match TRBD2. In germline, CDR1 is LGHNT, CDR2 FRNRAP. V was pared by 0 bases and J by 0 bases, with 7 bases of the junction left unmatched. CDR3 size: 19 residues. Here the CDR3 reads CASGLVIAGGQLAKNIQYF. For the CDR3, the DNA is TGTGCTAGTGGTTTGGTTATAGCGGGGGGGCAATTAGCCAAAAACATTCAGTACTTC.

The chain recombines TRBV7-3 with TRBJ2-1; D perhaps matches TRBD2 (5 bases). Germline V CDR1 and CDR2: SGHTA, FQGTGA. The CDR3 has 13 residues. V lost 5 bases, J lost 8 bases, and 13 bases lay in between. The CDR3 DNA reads TGTGCCAGCAGCCAAAACCTCGGGGATGAGCAGTTCTTC. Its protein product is CASSQNLGDEQFF. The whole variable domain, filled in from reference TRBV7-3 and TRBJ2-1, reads GAGVSQTPSNKVTEKGKYVELRCDPISGHTALYWYRQSLGQGPEFLIYFQGTGAADDSGLPNDRFFAVRPEGSVSTLKIQRTERGDSAVYLCASSQNLGDEQFFGPGTRLTVL.

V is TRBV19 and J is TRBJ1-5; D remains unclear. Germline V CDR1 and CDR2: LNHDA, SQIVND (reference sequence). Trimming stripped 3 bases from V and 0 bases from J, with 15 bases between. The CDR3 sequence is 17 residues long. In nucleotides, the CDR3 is TGTGCCAGTAGTATCGGGGAAGTTTCTTTTAGCAATCAGCCCCAGCATTTT. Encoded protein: CASSIGEVSFSNQPQHF.

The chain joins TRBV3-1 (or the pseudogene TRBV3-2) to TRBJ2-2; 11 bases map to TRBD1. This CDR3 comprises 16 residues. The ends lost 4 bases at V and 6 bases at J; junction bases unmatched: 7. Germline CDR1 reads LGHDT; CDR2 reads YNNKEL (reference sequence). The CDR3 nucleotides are TGTGCCAGCAGCCCGCCGCCGGGACAGGGGGCCGGGGAGCTGTTTTTT. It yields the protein CASSPPPGQGAGELFF.